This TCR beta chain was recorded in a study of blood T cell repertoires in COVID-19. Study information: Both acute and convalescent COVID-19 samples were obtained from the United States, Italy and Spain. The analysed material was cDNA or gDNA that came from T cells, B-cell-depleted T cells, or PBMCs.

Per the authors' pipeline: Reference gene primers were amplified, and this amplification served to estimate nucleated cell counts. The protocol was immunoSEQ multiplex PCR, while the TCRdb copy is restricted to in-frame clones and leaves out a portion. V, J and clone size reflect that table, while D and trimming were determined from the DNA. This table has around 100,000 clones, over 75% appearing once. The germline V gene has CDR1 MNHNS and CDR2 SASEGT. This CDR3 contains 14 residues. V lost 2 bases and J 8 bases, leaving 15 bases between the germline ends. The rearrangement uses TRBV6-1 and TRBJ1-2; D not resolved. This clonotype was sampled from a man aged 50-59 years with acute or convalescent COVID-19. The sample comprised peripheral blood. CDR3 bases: TGTGCCAGCAGTGAAACCACAAGCCCCGGGGGCTACACCTTC. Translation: CASSETTSPGGYTF.